These T cell receptor beta chains were read from a single sample in a study of T cell responses to AZD1222 COVID-19 vaccine. Generated by immunoSEQ multiplex PCR, the TCRdb table keeps only in-frame clones and is missing some. The sample holds more than 95,000 clones, roughly 89% seen once. Material: peripheral blood, obtained 28 days after the second AZD1222 dose. Source of these receptors: an adult who received the AZD1222 COVID-19 vaccine. CDR3s include the opening cysteine and the closing phenylalanine or tryptophan. D genes are given only for firm matches. Size tells how often a clone was seen (once, few, many) or the class of an expanded clone, and some rows leave it out.

d_gene: .; len: 15; j_gene: TRBJ1-3; v_gene: TRBV7-6; abundance: .; CDR3nt: TGTGCCAGCAGCTTAGGTCCGGGGTCCGGAAACACCATATATTTT; CDR3aa: CASSLGPGSGNTIYF
d_gene: TRBD1; len: 16; j_gene: TRBJ1-1; v_gene: TRBV28; abundance: .; CDR3nt: TGTGCCAGCAGTTCCGGACAGGGGGGTCTTGGAAGTGAAGCTTTCTTT; CDR3aa: CASSSGQGGLGSEAFF
d_gene: TRBD2; len: 16; j_gene: TRBJ2-1; v_gene: TRBV7-2; abundance: once; CDR3nt: TGTGCCAGCAGCTTAGCGCTAGCGGGAGGGTCTGGGGAGCAGTTCTTC; CDR3aa: CASSLALAGGSGEQFF
d_gene: .; len: 13; j_gene: TRBJ1-1; v_gene: TRBV6-5; abundance: once; CDR3nt: TGTGCCAGCAGTTGGCAGGGTGACACTGAAGCTTTCTTT; CDR3aa: CASSWQGDTEAFF
d_gene: TRBD1; len: 14; j_gene: TRBJ2-6; v_gene: TRBV7-9; abundance: .; CDR3nt: TGTGCCAGCAGCTTAGAGGGACAGGGCAACGTCCTGACTTTC; CDR3aa: CASSLEGQGNVLTF
d_gene: .; len: 14; j_gene: TRBJ2-3; v_gene: TRBV7-3; abundance: .; CDR3nt: TGTGCCAGCAGCTTAGGAGCCGGGACAGATACGCAGTATTTT; CDR3aa: CASSLGAGTDTQYF
d_gene: .; len: 15; j_gene: TRBJ2-7; v_gene: TRBV21-1; abundance: .; CDR3nt: TGTGCCAGCACCATTGGCCAAGGGTTATCCTACGAGCAGTACTTC; CDR3aa: CASTIGQGLSYEQYF
d_gene: .; len: 19; j_gene: TRBJ1-1; v_gene: TRBV5-1; abundance: few; CDR3nt: TGCGCCAGCAGCCCTGGGCGAGGAAGGGGTTTCCTCATGAACACTGAAGCTTTCTTT; CDR3aa: CASSPGRGRGFLMNTEAFF
d_gene: .; len: 15; j_gene: TRBJ1-2; v_gene: TRBV6-5; abundance: few; CDR3nt: TGTGCCATCCCCCTCCAAGGCCCCCTCGACTATGGCTACACCTTC; CDR3aa: CAIPLQGPLDYGYTF
d_gene: .; len: 14; j_gene: TRBJ2-6; v_gene: TRBV5-1; abundance: .; CDR3nt: TGCGCCAGCACCCCTGCCTCTGGGGCCAACGTCCTGACTTTC; CDR3aa: CASTPASGANVLTF
d_gene: TRBD1; len: 16; j_gene: TRBJ2-1; v_gene: TRBV5-8; abundance: .; CDR3nt: TGTGCCAGCAGCTTGTATGGGACAGGGCCCTACAATGAGCAGTTCTTC; CDR3aa: CASSLYGTGPYNEQFF
d_gene: .; len: 15; j_gene: TRBJ2-7; v_gene: TRBV5-1; abundance: .; CDR3nt: TGCGCCAGCAGTCCAGGTGTCGGACTATACTACGAGCAGTACTTC; CDR3aa: CASSPGVGLYYEQYF
d_gene: .; len: 12; j_gene: TRBJ1-1; v_gene: TRBV9; abundance: .; CDR3nt: TGTGCCAGCCGGCCGGAGGGAGGGGAAGCTTTCTTT; CDR3aa: CASRPEGGEAFF
d_gene: .; len: 17; j_gene: TRBJ2-7; v_gene: TRBV9; abundance: .; CDR3nt: TGTGCCAGCAGCGTAGGTCACCCTAGCGTTCCCTCCTACGAGCAGTACTTC; CDR3aa: CASSVGHPSVPSYEQYF
d_gene: .; len: 15; j_gene: TRBJ2-6; v_gene: TRBV7-9; abundance: .; CDR3nt: TGTGCCAGTCAGCCCTGGGGCTCCGGGGCCAACGTCCTGACTTTC; CDR3aa: CASQPWGSGANVLTF
d_gene: TRBD1; len: 19; j_gene: TRBJ1-1; v_gene: TRBV15; abundance: .; CDR3nt: TGTGCCACCAGCAGGGGCGTCCAGGGACAGGGGGCGCGGGGCACTGAAGCTTTCTTT; CDR3aa: CATSRGVQGQGARGTEAFF
d_gene: .; len: 16; j_gene: TRBJ2-2; v_gene: TRBV7-9; abundance: .; CDR3nt: TGTGCCAGCAGCTTATTTGTTGGGGGCGGCACCGGGGAGCTGTTTTTT; CDR3aa: CASSLFVGGGTGELFF
d_gene: .; len: 11; j_gene: TRBJ2-1; v_gene: TRBV11-3; abundance: .; CDR3nt: TGTGCCAGCAGCTTGGGGAATGAGCAGTTCTTC; CDR3aa: CASSLGNEQFF
d_gene: .; len: 13; j_gene: TRBJ1-5; v_gene: TRBV30; abundance: once; CDR3nt: TGTGCCTGGAGCCCCCAAACGGGGGAGCCCCAGCATTTT; CDR3aa: CAWSPQTGEPQHF
d_gene: TRBD2; len: 13; j_gene: TRBJ2-1; v_gene: TRBV5-1; abundance: .; CDR3nt: TGCGCCAGCAGCTTGGAACCTAGCGGGAGGGAGTTCTTC; CDR3aa: CASSLEPSGREFF
d_gene: .; len: 16; j_gene: TRBJ2-7; v_gene: TRBV5-4; abundance: .; CDR3nt: TGTGCCAGCAGCTTAGGGCTGGGCCAGGGGTTTTACGAGCAGTACTTC; CDR3aa: CASSLGLGQGFYEQYF
d_gene: .; len: 11; j_gene: TRBJ2-7; v_gene: TRBV27; abundance: few; CDR3nt: TGTGCCAGCAGTACGGGTCTAGAGCAGTACTTC; CDR3aa: CASSTGLEQYF
d_gene: TRBD2; len: 15; j_gene: TRBJ2-7; v_gene: TRBV5-1; abundance: .; CDR3nt: TGCGCCAGCAGCCCTCTCCCCCTAGCGGCCTACGAGCAGTACTTC; CDR3aa: CASSPLPLAAYEQYF
d_gene: TRBD1; len: 14; j_gene: TRBJ1-2; v_gene: TRBV7-2; abundance: .; CDR3nt: TGTGCCAGCAGCTTCGACAGGGGTGGACATGGCTACACCTTC; CDR3aa: CASSFDRGGHGYTF
d_gene: .; len: 13; j_gene: TRBJ2-1; v_gene: TRBV6-5; abundance: .; CDR3nt: TGTGCCAGCAGTTTGTTCGGGTACAATGAGCAGTTCTTC; CDR3aa: CASSLFGYNEQFF
d_gene: TRBD1; len: 13; j_gene: TRBJ1-2; v_gene: TRBV7-9; abundance: .; CDR3nt: TGTGCCAGCAGCTCCGACAGGGTTGGTGGCTACACCTTC; CDR3aa: CASSSDRVGGYTF
d_gene: .; len: 14; j_gene: TRBJ1-1; v_gene: TRBV7-3; abundance: .; CDR3nt: TGTGCCAGCAGCTTGACAGGTGGGAACACTGAAGCTTTCTTT; CDR3aa: CASSLTGGNTEAFF
d_gene: .; len: 16; j_gene: TRBJ2-7; v_gene: TRBV28; abundance: .; CDR3nt: TGTGCCAGCAGTTTCCCCCGAAGGGGGGACTCCTACGAGCAGTACTTC; CDR3aa: CASSFPRRGDSYEQYF
d_gene: TRBD1; len: 15; j_gene: TRBJ1-2; v_gene: TRBV5-1; abundance: .; CDR3nt: TGCGCCAGCAGCTCCGTACAGGGGGTAGACTATGGCTACACCTTC; CDR3aa: CASSSVQGVDYGYTF
d_gene: .; len: 13; j_gene: TRBJ2-3; v_gene: TRBV29-1; abundance: .; CDR3nt: TGCAGCGTTGACAGATCGTACAAGGATACGCAGTATTTT; CDR3aa: CSVDRSYKDTQYF
d_gene: .; len: 14; j_gene: TRBJ2-4; v_gene: TRBV30; abundance: .; CDR3nt: TGTGCCTGGAGTGTAGACTCACTCGCCAACATTCAGTACTTC; CDR3aa: CAWSVDSLANIQYF